This T cell receptor (beta chain) comes out of a study of shared clonotypes between healthy human individuals. Profiling relied on immunoSEQ multiplex PCR, and the TCRdb table lists in-frame clones only, not all of them. The table shows millions of clones, with 90% to 95% occurring only once. CDR3 size: 14 residues. CDR1 and CDR2 (germline): MNHNS, SASEGT. V was pared by 6 bases and J by 6 bases, with 2 bases of the junction left unmatched. The gene calls are TRBV6-1 and TRBJ1-6, with 10 bases identical to TRBD1. Sequencing was done on a sample of naive CD4+ T cells sorted from blood. Subset in this sample: CD45RA+ positively selected. This TCR was sampled from a man younger than 30 in good health. DNA of the CDR3: TGTGCCAGCAGCGACAGGGGGCTTAATTCACCCCTCCACTTT. Its translation is CASSDRGLNSPLHF.